The rows below give T cell receptor beta chains drawn from one sample of a study of T cells after somatic rescue of genetic block. The repertoire was sequenced with immunoSEQ multiplex PCR; TCRdb's copy has only in-frame clones and lacks some. The sample consists of some 67,000 clones, about 90% of them appearing once. The sequencing sample was made of peripheral blood mononuclear cells (PBMCs). Source of these receptors: a man between 35 and 55 years old. CDR3s include the opening cysteine and the closing phenylalanine or tryptophan. A D gene is named only where the DNA matches it firmly. Where a row states a size, it is once, few, many or the class of an expanded clone; other rows omit it.

V	size	J	D	DNA	CDR3
TRBV11-2	.	TRBJ2-1	.	TGTGCCAGCAGCGCCTTATACAATGAGCAGTTCTTC	CASSALYNEQFF
TRBV7-3	.	TRBJ2-3	.	TGTGCCAGCAGATCAGGGGGGGTCGCAGATACGCAGTATTTT	CASRSGGVADTQYF
TRBV28	.	TRBJ2-3	.	TGTGCCAGCAGCCCGGGACTAGATACGCAGTATTTT	CASSPGLDTQYF
TRBV18	.	TRBJ1-2	TRBD1	TGTGCCAGCTCATCCACGCCCCGGGACAGGGTTTTCGGATTTGTAGGCTACACCTTC	CASSSTPRDRVFGFVGYTF
TRBV5-4	.	TRBJ2-3	.	TGTGCCAGCAGCTTGAACCGTCCAGATACGCAGTATTTT	CASSLNRPDTQYF
TRBV4-1	.	TRBJ1-1	.	TGCGCCAGCAGCCTTGGACAAGCAACCTGGGGGAACACTGAAGCTTTCTTT	CASSLGQATWGNTEAFF
TRBV4-2	.	TRBJ2-5	.	TGTGCCAGCAGCCGAGGGCCGGGACCCGAAGAGACCCAGTACTTC	CASSRGPGPEETQYF
TRBV5-4	.	TRBJ2-2	.	TGTGCCAGCAGCTTGGTCCCCACTAACACCGGGGAGCTGTTTTTT	CASSLVPTNTGELFF
TRBV18	.	TRBJ1-4	TRBD1	TGTGCCAGCTCACCACCGGGACAGGGAGGTGAAAAACTGTTTTTT	CASSPPGQGGEKLFF
TRBV9	once	TRBJ1-3	.	TGTGCCAGCAGCGTAGGCCCAGGGGACACCATATATTTT	CASSVGPGDTIYF
TRBV2	.	TRBJ2-1	.	TGTGCCAGCAGCCTACATAACAATGAGCAGTTCTTC	CASSLHNNEQFF
TRBV7-2	.	TRBJ2-2	.	TGTGCCAGCAGCACACGGAGCACCGGGGAGCTGTTTTTT	CASSTRSTGELFF
TRBV6-5	.	TRBJ2-1	TRBD1	TGTGCCAGCAGATCCGACAGGGGTGGTAACAATGAGCAGTTCTTC	CASRSDRGGNNEQFF
TRBV28	.	TRBJ2-7	.	TGTGCCAGCAGTCCCACGGACGGCTACGAGCAGTACTTC	CASSPTDGYEQYF
TRBV7-3	.	TRBJ1-1	TRBD1	TGTGCCAGCAGCTCACAGGGGGAAGGGACTGAAGCTTTCTTT	CASSSQGEGTEAFF
TRBV18	.	TRBJ1-3	TRBD1	TGTGCCAGCTCACCGATAGACAGGGGCTCTGGAAACACCATATATTTT	CASSPIDRGSGNTIYF
TRBV5-8	.	TRBJ2-1	TRBD2	TGTGCCAGCAGCTTGGGGACTAGCGGCTACAATGAGCAGTTCTTC	CASSLGTSGYNEQFF
TRBV6-6	.	TRBJ1-3	.	TGTGCCAGCAGACGAACGGCCCAATCCTCTGGAAACACCATATATTTT	CASRRTAQSSGNTIYF
TRBV28	.	TRBJ1-2	.	TGTGCCAGCAGTTTCGGGGGTTCCGAAGGGTATGCGGACGGCTACACCTTC	CASSFGGSEGYADGYTF
TRBV7-6	.	TRBJ2-7	.	TGTGCCAGCAGCTTAGATCAGGGGACGGGGACCTACGAGCAGTACTTC	CASSLDQGTGTYEQYF
TRBV16	.	TRBJ1-5	.	TGTGCCAGCAGCCCCCAAGGAGGGGTCAACAATCAGCCCCAGCATTTT	CASSPQGGVNNQPQHF
TRBV2	.	TRBJ1-3	.	TGTGCCAGCAGCCTGGAAACAGACACCATATATTTT	CASSLETDTIYF
TRBV19	.	TRBJ2-7	.	TGTGCCAGTAGTAACAGCCGAGCCTACGAGCAGTACTTC	CASSNSRAYEQYF
TRBV25-1	.	TRBJ2-2	TRBD1	TGTGCCAGCAGTGAGCTTGACAGGGCTTTCGCCGGGGAGCTGTTTTTT	CASSELDRAFAGELFF
TRBV10-3	once	TRBJ2-3	TRBD2	TGTGCCATCAGGGCGGGAGGGCCGACAGATACGCAGTATTTT	CAIRAGGPTDTQYF
TRBV2	few	TRBJ1-2	TRBD1	TGTGCCAGCAGTGGACAAACAGGGGGTCACTATGGCTACACCTTC	CASSGQTGGHYGYTF
TRBV18	.	TRBJ1-6	TRBD1	TGTGCCAGCTCACTCCGGGACAGCTCCTATAATTCACCCCTCCACTTT	CASSLRDSSYNSPLHF
TRBV6-6	.	TRBJ2-7	.	TGTGCCAGCAGTTACGGCAGGGTGGGCTACGAGCAGTACTTC	CASSYGRVGYEQYF